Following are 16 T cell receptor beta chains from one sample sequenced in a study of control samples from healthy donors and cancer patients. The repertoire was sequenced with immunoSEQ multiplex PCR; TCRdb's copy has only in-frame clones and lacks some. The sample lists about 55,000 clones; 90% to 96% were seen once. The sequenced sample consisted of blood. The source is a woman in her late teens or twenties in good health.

CDR3: CASTKTGNSPLHF. The CDR3 bases are TGTGCCAGCACTAAGACAGGGAACTCACCCCTCCACTTT. The V call is TRBV18, the J call TRBJ1-6; 7 bases line up with TRBD1. Germline values: CDR1 KGHSH, CDR2 LQKENI. The CDR3 runs to 13 residues. Trimming at V came to 8 bases and at J to 10 bases, leaving 8 bases not matched to a gene.

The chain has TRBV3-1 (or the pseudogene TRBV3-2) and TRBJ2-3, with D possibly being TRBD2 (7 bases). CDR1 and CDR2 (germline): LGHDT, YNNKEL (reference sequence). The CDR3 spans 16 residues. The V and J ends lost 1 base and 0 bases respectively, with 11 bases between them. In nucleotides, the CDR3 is TGTGCCAGCAGCCAAGGAAGGGGGGGCAGCACAGATACGCAGTATTTT. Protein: CASSQGRGGSTDTQYF.

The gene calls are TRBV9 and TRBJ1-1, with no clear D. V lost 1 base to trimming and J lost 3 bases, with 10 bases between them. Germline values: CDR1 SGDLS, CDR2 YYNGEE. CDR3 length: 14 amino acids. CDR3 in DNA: TGTGCCAGCAGCGTATCTGCGGTGGACACTGAAGCTTTCTTT. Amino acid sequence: CASSVSAVDTEAFF.

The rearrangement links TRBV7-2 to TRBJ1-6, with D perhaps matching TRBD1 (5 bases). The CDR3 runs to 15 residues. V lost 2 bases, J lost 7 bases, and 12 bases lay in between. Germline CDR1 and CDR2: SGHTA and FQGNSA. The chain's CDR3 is CASSLNGAQNSPLHF. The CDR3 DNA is TGTGCCAGCAGCTTAAACGGGGCCCAAAATTCACCCCTCCACTTT.

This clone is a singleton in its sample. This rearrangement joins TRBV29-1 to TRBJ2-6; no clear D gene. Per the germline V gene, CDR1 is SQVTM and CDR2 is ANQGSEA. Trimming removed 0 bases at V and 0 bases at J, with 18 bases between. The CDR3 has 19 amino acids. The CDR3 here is CSVEDRGTGTSSGANVLTF. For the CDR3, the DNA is TGCAGCGTTGAAGATCGTGGCACCGGAACGAGCTCTGGGGCCAACGTCCTGACTTTC.

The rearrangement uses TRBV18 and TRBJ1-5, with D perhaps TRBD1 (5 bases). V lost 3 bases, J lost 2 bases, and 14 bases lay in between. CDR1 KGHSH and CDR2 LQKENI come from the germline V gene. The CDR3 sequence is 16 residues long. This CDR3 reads CASSPQQAVGNQPQHF. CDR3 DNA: TGTGCCAGCTCACCTCAACAGGCGGTCGGCAATCAGCCCCAGCATTTT. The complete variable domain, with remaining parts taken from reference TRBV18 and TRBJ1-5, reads NAGVMQNPRHLVRRRGQEARLRCSPMKGHSHVYWYRQLPEEGLKFMVYLQKENIIDESGMPKERFSAEFPKEGPSILRIQQVVRGDSAAYFCASSPQQAVGNQPQHFGDGTRLSIL.

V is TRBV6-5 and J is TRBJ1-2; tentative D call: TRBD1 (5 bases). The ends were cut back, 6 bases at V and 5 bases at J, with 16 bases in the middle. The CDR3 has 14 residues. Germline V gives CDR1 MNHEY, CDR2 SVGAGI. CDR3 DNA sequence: TGTGCCAGCAGCTTTGACTGGGGGGGGTATGGCTACACCTTC. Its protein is CASSFDWGGYGYTF.

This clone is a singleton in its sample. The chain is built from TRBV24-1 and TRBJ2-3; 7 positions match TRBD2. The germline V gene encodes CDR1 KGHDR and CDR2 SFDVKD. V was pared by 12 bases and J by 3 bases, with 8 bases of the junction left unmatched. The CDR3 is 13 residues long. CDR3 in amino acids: CAVSGVGTDTQYF. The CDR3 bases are TGTGCCGTGAGCGGGGTGGGAACAGATACGCAGTATTTT.

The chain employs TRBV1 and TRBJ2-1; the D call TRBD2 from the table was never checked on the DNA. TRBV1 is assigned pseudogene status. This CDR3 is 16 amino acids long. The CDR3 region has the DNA TGCACCAGCAGCCAAGATGCAGCGGGGACAATCAATGAGCAGTTCTTC. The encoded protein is CTSSQDAAGTINEQFF.

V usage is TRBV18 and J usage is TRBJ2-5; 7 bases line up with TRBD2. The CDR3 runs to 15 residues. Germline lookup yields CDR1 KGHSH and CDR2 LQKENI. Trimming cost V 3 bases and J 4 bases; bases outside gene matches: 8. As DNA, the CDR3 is TGTGCCAGCTCACCGAACTCGGGGGGTTTAGAGACCCAGTACTTC. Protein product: CASSPNSGGLETQYF.

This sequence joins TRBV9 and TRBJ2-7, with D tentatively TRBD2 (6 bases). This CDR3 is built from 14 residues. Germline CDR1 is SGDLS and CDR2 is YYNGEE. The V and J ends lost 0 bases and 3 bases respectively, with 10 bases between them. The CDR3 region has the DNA TGTGCCAGCAGCGTAGAAGTGGGGGGCTACGAGCAGTACTTC. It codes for CASSVEVGGYEQYF.

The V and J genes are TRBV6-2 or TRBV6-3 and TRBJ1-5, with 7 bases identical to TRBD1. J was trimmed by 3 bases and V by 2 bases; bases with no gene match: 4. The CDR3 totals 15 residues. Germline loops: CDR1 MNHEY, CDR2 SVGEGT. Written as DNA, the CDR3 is TGTGCCAGCAGTTACAGACAGGGACCCAATCAGCCCCAGCATTTT. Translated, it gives CASSYRQGPNQPQHF.

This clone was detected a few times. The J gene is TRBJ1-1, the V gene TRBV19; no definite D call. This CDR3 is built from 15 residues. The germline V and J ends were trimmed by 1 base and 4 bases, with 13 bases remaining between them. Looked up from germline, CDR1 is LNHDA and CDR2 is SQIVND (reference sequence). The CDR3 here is CASSIGTPLSTEAFF. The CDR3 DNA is TGTGCCAGTAGTATAGGCACTCCCTTGAGCACTGAAGCTTTCTTT. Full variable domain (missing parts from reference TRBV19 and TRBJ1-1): DGGITQSPKYLFRKEGQNVTLSCEQNLNHDAMYWYRQDPGQGLRLIYYSQIVNDFQKGDIAEGYSVSREKKESFPLTVTSAQKNPTAFYLCASSIGTPLSTEAFFGQGTRLTVV.

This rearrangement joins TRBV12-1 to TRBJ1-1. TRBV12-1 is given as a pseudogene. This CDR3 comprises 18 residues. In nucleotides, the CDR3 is TGTGCCAGCAGCCTAAAATGGGGGGGGGTCGGAAGGAACACTGAAGCTTTCTTT. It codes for CASSLKWGGVGRNTEAFF.

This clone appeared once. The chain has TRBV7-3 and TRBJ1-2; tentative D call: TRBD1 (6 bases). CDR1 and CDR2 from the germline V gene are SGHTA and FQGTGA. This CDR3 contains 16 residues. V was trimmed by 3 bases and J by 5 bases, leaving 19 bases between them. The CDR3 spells CASSLTGGGLTYGYTF. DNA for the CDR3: TGTGCCAGCAGCTTGACAGGCGGTGGTCTGACTTATGGCTACACCTTC.

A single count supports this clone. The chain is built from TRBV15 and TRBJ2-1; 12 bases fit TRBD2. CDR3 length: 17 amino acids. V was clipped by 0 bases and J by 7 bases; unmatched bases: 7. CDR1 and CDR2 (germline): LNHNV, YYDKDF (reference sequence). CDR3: CATSRDLAGGPRNEQFF. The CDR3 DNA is TGTGCCACCAGCAGAGATCTAGCGGGGGGGCCTCGGAATGAGCAGTTCTTC.